This T cell receptor beta chain was recovered during a study of T cell repertoires in cytomegalovirus infection. Study details: Both CMV infection and a matching HLA type were indicated by public TCR beta signatures. Whole-study findings and limits: CMV carriers having the relevant HLA were flagged by cumulative public TCR beta family frequency. Clonotypes of TCR beta that were HLA-C-restricted and CMV-specific dominated the ex vivo response.

TCRdb reprocessed the reads with MiXCR, giving one entry per CDR3 protein. The sample contains fewer than 700,000 distinct CDR3 sequences, roughly 24% of which appear only once. Germline values: CDR1 SGHTA, CDR2 FQGNSA. The V gene end was trimmed by 1 base and the J gene end by 3 bases; junction bases not matched to a gene: 4. The CDR3 contains 15 residues. This clonotype was found many times. Its specificity is unknown. The sequencing input was CD8+ T cells from PBMCs. This chain uses TRBV7-2 with TRBJ1-1; TRBD1 matches at 8 bases. This sequence originates from a human donor in good health (CMV status not recorded). Some clones in this sample may be carry-over from other donors' samples. The CDR3 DNA sequence: TGTGCCAGCAGCTTAGACTGGGACAGGTACACTGAAGCTTTCTTT. Translation: CASSLDWDRYTEAFF.